This section outlines one T cell receptor beta chain sequence together with its context. Authors' processing steps: Nucleated cell number was recorded as an estimate derived from reference gene primer amplification. The protocol was immunoSEQ multiplex PCR, while the TCRdb copy is restricted to in-frame clones and leaves out a portion. V and J calls and clone size follow that table, whereas D and trimming were derived from the DNA. The profile shows 130,000 or so clones, just under 90% of them singletons. Germline values: CDR1 SEHNR, CDR2 FQNEAQ (reference sequence). This CDR3 region has 15 residues. The germline V and J ends were trimmed by 5 bases and 4 bases, with 14 bases remaining between them. The record originates from a study of blood T cell repertoires in COVID-19. Overall study context: Acute and convalescent COVID-19 samples came from the United States, Italy and Spain. PBMCs, B-cell-depleted T cells, or T cells were the source of the cDNA or gDNA that made up the material.

The TCR comes from a woman between 45 and 65 years old with acute or convalescent COVID-19. The chain links TRBV7-9 to TRBJ1-4; the D gene is possibly TRBD1 (5 bases). The material sequenced was peripheral blood. The chain's CDR3 is CASSPHGGSNEKLFF. CDR3 DNA sequence: TGTGCCAGCAGCCCGCACGGGGGGAGTAATGAAAAACTGTTTTTT.